What follows are 3 T cell receptor beta chains derived from one specimen sequenced in a study of T cells after yellow fever vaccination. TCRdb re-analysed the 5' RACE reads in MiXCR, keeping a single row per CDR3 protein. The sample includes 300,000 or so distinct CDR3 sequences, roughly 9% seen only once; the top ten take 3% to 4%. The sample here was CD4+ T cells sorted from PBMCs, taken 5 days after the yellow fever booster vaccination. Receptors were obtained from a man between 18 and 29 years old who received the YFV17D yellow fever vaccine.

This clonotype was detected many times. The chain is built from TRBV10-3 and TRBJ2-3, with unresolved D. The V end was cut by 6 bases, the J end by 4 bases, with 14 bases between. The CDR3 covers 14 residues. In germline, CDR1 is ENHRY, CDR2 SYGVKD. The chain's CDR3 is CAIRAGGGADTQYF. The CDR3 DNA is TGTGCCATCAGAGCAGGTGGTGGGGCAGATACGCAGTATTTT.

In this sample, this clonotype turned up once. The CDR3 here is CASSEYDKGNTEAFF. The DNA for the CDR3 is TGTGCCAGCAGTGAATATGATAAGGGGAACACTGAAGCTTTCTTT. The chain is built from TRBV25-1 and TRBJ1-1; D is unclear. Per germline, CDR1 MGHDK and CDR2 SYGVNS. The CDR3 totals 15 residues. Trimming removed 0 bases from V and 1 base from J, with 9 bases in between. The full variable domain, in which reference TRBV25-1 and TRBJ1-1 provide the parts outside the CDR3, is EADIYQTPRYLVIGTGKKITLECSQTMGHDKMYWYQQDPGMELHLIHYSYGVNSTEKGDLSSESTVSRIRTEHFPLTLESARPSHTSQYLCASSEYDKGNTEAFFGQGTRLTVV.

This clonotype has ten or more counts. V gene TRBV28 combines with J gene TRBJ1-5; no clear D gene. V gave up 11 bases and J gave up 2 bases, with 10 bases separating them. From germline, CDR1 is MDHEN and CDR2 SYDVKM. The CDR3 totals 12 residues. The CDR3 nucleotides are TGTGCCCCCACCGGCCGCAATCAGCCCCAGCATTTT. It encodes CAPTGRNQPQHF.